These 31 T cell receptor beta chains were sequenced from one sample in a study of T-cell reconstitution after alpha-beta-depleted transplantation in children. As it was prepared, the TCRbeta library received unique molecular identifiers. TCRdb used MiXCR to reprocess the PCR reads, holding one entry per CDR3 protein. Of approximately 1,000,000 distinct CDR3 sequences in the sample, 25% to 30% were seen once. Sequenced material: PBMCs, mostly from graft donor cells, taken 360 days after TCRalphabeta/CD19-depleted stem cell transplant. These receptor sequences come from a boy less than two years old who had a stem cell transplant for SCID, so the T cells may come from the graft donor.

The chain has TRBV7-2 and TRBJ1-2; D is unclear. V was cut by 3 bases and J by 5 bases, with 16 bases left in between. Germline V gene data show CDR1 as SGHTA and CDR2 as FQGNSA. This CDR3 is 15 amino acids long. The CDR3 DNA reads as TGTGCCAGCAGCTTCGACATCCAAGGGTGGTATGGCTACACCTTC. As protein: CASSFDIQGWYGYTF.

This clonotype has a count of ten or more. V and J are TRBV6-5 and TRBJ2-1; a possible D gene is TRBD2 (6 bases). Germline V CDR1 and CDR2: MNHEY, SVGAGI. This CDR3 has 16 residues. With 2 bases removed from V and 0 bases from J, the gap between germline ends came to 11 bases. For the CDR3, the DNA is TGTGCCAGCAGTTACGGAGGGTTGAGCTCCTACAATGAGCAGTTCTTC. The encoded protein is CASSYGGLSSYNEQFF.

As DNA, the CDR3 is TGTGCCAGCAGCTTAGCGCCCCCCGTAGGGGGCGAGCAGTACTTC. Its translation is CASSLAPPVGGEQYF. The chain recombines TRBV7-9 with TRBJ2-7; TRBD1 might be the D (6 bases). This CDR3 has 15 amino acids. Germline loops: CDR1 SEHNR, CDR2 FQNEAQ (reference sequence). With 0 bases removed from V and 6 bases from J, the gap between germline ends came to 15 bases.

This clonotype occurred a few times. The J gene is TRBJ2-7, the V gene TRBV21-1. TRBV21-1 is classified as a pseudogene. The CDR3 spans 12 residues. CDR3 sequence reads: CASSKADYEQYF. CDR3 in DNA: TGTGCCAGCAGCAAAGCTGATTACGAGCAGTACTTC.

This chain joins TRBV20-1 and TRBJ1-1; D remains ambiguous. Germline-derived CDR1 and CDR2 are DFQATT and SNEGSKA (reference sequence). This CDR3 is 12 amino acids long. Trimming left V 8 bases short and J 0 bases short, with 10 bases between. CDR3 in amino acids: CSRRDMNTEAFF. CDR3 nucleotide sequence: TGCAGTAGGAGGGATATGAACACTGAAGCTTTCTTT.

This clonotype was counted only a few times. The V and J genes are TRBV3-1 and TRBJ2-5; D uncertain. Germline CDR1 LGHDT, CDR2 YNNKEL (reference sequence). Trimming stripped 1 base from V and 2 bases from J, with 5 bases between. This CDR3 contains 13 residues. DNA for the CDR3: TGTGCCAGCAGCCAAGTAGAACAAGAGACCCAGTACTTC. Amino acid sequence: CASSQVEQETQYF.

The chain employs TRBV4-1 and TRBJ1-3; D gene unclear. The CDR3 runs to 14 residues. Germline V CDR1 and CDR2: MGHRA, YSYEKL. V was clipped by 3 bases and J by 0 bases, with 6 bases between them. The CDR3: CASSQFNSGNTIYF. As DNA, the CDR3 is TGCGCCAGCAGCCAGTTTAACTCTGGAAACACCATATATTTT.

In this sample, this clonotype turned up a few times. The chain links TRBV14 to TRBJ2-7, with D uncertain. Germline V gene sequence: CDR1 SGHDN, CDR2 FVKESK. CDR3 length: 13 amino acids. V lost 1 base and J lost 2, with 6 bases in between. The CDR3 sequence is CASSQGHAYEQYF. In DNA form, the CDR3 reads TGTGCCAGCAGCCAAGGACATGCCTACGAGCAGTACTTC.

As DNA, the CDR3 is TGCAGTGCTAGGCTATCGGGGGGGCATTCCTACGAGCAGTACTTC. Encoded protein: CSARLSGGHSYEQYF. The rearrangement uses TRBV20-1 and TRBJ2-7; 8 bases match TRBD2. In germline, CDR1 is DFQATT, CDR2 SNEGSKA (reference sequence). This CDR3 region has 15 residues. The V gene end was trimmed by 3 bases and the J gene end by 1 base; junction bases not matched to a gene: 8.

The V call is TRBV7-8, the J call TRBJ2-1; 9 positions agree with TRBD2. The germline V gene encodes CDR1 SGHVS and CDR2 FQNEAQ. The junction had 5 bases not matched to a gene; V was cut back by 0 bases and J by 8 bases. The CDR3 is 15 residues long. Here the CDR3 reads CASSLAGLAIDEQFF. In DNA form, the CDR3 reads TGTGCCAGCAGCTTAGCGGGACTAGCTATCGATGAGCAGTTCTTC.

With respect to this clonotype: The junction differs from germline at one of its ends, possibly a read error. The CDR3 nucleotides read TGCGCCAACAGCTTGCTCCCGGGGGTCACTGAAGCTTTCTTT. It specifies CANSLLPGVTEAFF. The genes are TRBV5-1 and TRBJ1-1; perhaps TRBD1 as D (5 bases). Germline CDR1 and CDR2: SGHRS and YFSETQ. The CDR3 is made up of 14 amino acids.

This clonotype occurred a few times. The V gene is TRBV5-5, the J gene TRBJ2-7; D not certain. Germline CDR1 SGHKS, CDR2 YYEKEE (reference sequence). Trimming shortened V by 0 bases and J by 2 bases, and 12 bases separated the two germline ends. The CDR3 runs 15 residues. For the CDR3, the DNA is TGTGCCAGCAGCTTGGTGGGCCCCTTGGCCTACGAGCAGTACTTC. It yields the protein CASSLVGPLAYEQYF.

This clonotype was recorded a few times. The chain recombines TRBV20-1 with TRBJ2-7; tentatively, D is TRBD1 (6 bases). Between the trimmed V and J ends, which lost 6 bases and 7 bases, there was a span of 13 bases. The CDR3 spans 11 residues. Germline lookup yields CDR1 DFQATT and CDR2 SNEGSKA (reference sequence). The CDR3 here is CSAPTGLEQYF. The CDR3, as DNA: TGCAGTGCCCCGACAGGTCTAGAGCAGTACTTC.

This sequence joins TRBV12-3 or TRBV12-4 and TRBJ2-7, with D uncertain. The CDR3 consists of 13 residues. Trimming left V 5 bases short and J 6 bases short, with 14 bases between. The chain's CDR3 is CASSLSSPAEQYF. The CDR3, as DNA: TGTGCCAGCAGTCTCTCGTCTCCCGCCGAGCAGTACTTC.

The rearrangement links TRBV12-3 or TRBV12-4 to TRBJ2-1; D is ambiguous. The V gene lost 9 bases and the J gene lost 2 bases, with 14 bases spanning the gap. The CDR3 is made up of 14 amino acids. This CDR3 reads CASSFGNTYNEQFF. The CDR3 DNA is TGTGCCAGTTCGTTTGGGAATACCTACAATGAGCAGTTCTTC.

This chain uses TRBV5-1 with TRBJ2-3, with 7 bases lining up with TRBD2. After removal of 7 bases from V and 2 bases from J, the junction contained 7 bases not matched to a gene. CDR3 length: 14 amino acids. Germline CDR1 and CDR2: SGHRS and YFSETQ. CDR3 sequence: CASFGGNPTDTQYF. The CDR3 coding sequence is TGCGCCAGCTTCGGGGGGAATCCCACAGATACGCAGTATTTT.

This clonotype was recorded a few times. The rearrangement uses TRBV20-1 and TRBJ2-5; D call uncertain. The CDR3 loop spans 15 amino acids. The germline V and J ends were trimmed by 0 bases and 7 bases, with 18 bases remaining between them. Looked up from germline, CDR1 is DFQATT and CDR2 is SNEGSKA (reference sequence). Here the CDR3 DNA reads TGCAGTGCTAGAGATACCCGACTGGGGATGGGGACCCAGTACTTC. Translated: CSARDTRLGMGTQYF.

The chain joins TRBV18 to TRBJ2-5; TRBD1 agrees at 9 bases. The CDR3 length is 15 residues. Germline trimming cut 8 bases from V and 2 bases from J; bases unmatched to any gene: 9. Germline CDR1 reads KGHSH; CDR2 reads LQKENI. CDR3 sequence reads: CASRLGTGRQETQYF. CDR3 nucleotides: TGTGCCAGCCGCCTCGGGACAGGGCGGCAAGAGACCCAGTACTTC. Supplemented by reference TRBV18 and TRBJ2-5, the full variable domain reads NAGVMQNPRHLVRRRGQEARLRCSPMKGHSHVYWYRQLPEEGLKFMVYLQKENIIDESGMPKERFSAEFPKEGPSILRIQQVVRGDSAAYFCASRLGTGRQETQYFGPGTRLLVL.

This clonotype was recorded a few times. The CDR3 protein is CASRQRNSGTSGGQAPDTQYF. The CDR3, as DNA: TGTGCCAGCAGGCAACGAAACTCCGGGACTAGCGGGGGGCAAGCCCCAGATACGCAGTATTTT. The chain joins TRBV11-1 to TRBJ2-3; 15 bases align to TRBD2. The CDR3 totals 21 residues. Trimming removed 6 bases from V and 4 bases from J; junction bases left unmatched: 20. In germline, CDR1 is SGHAT, CDR2 FQDESV (reference sequence).

The V and J genes are TRBV20-1 and TRBJ2-7; D is unresolved. This CDR3 region has 14 residues. The ends were cut back, 3 bases at V and 1 base at J, with 13 bases in the middle. CDR1 is DFQATT, CDR2 SNEGSKA, per germline (reference sequence). The CDR3 sequence is CSASVSPGSYEQYF. As DNA, the CDR3 is TGCAGTGCTAGTGTTTCCCCCGGTTCCTACGAGCAGTACTTC.

The chain couples TRBV5-1 to TRBJ1-1, with no clear D. The V end was cut by 1 base, the J end by 4 bases, with 11 bases between. Looked up from germline, CDR1 is SGHRS and CDR2 is YFSETQ. This CDR3 comprises 14 residues. CDR3 sequence: CASSLTTPITEAFF. The CDR3 nucleotides are TGCGCCAGCAGCTTGACGACACCTATCACTGAAGCTTTCTTT.

V is TRBV29-1 and J is TRBJ2-5, with D unclear. V was cut by 4 bases and J by 2 bases, with 8 bases left in between. Germline V CDR1 and CDR2: SQVTM, ANQGSEA. The CDR3 has 12 amino acids. CDR3 region: CSVGWQQETQYF. The DNA of the CDR3 is TGCAGCGTTGGGTGGCAGCAAGAGACCCAGTACTTC.

This clonotype was recorded at least ten times. The chain is built from TRBV29-1 and TRBJ2-1; 7 bases align to TRBD1. In germline, CDR1 is SQVTM, CDR2 ANQGSEA. The CDR3 is made up of 12 amino acids. V lost 4 bases to trimming and J lost 6 bases; unmatched junction nucleotides: 3. CDR3 nucleotides: TGCAGCGTTGCCCGGGACAGCAATGAGCAGTTCTTC. Translating it yields CSVARDSNEQFF.

This clonotype has a handful of counts. V is TRBV28 and J is TRBJ2-1; no clear D. Germline CDR1 reads MDHEN; CDR2 reads SYDVKM. V was cut by 5 bases and J by 4 bases, with 12 bases left in between. This CDR3 has 14 amino acids. CDR3 in DNA: TGTGCCAGCAGTCCCCCCCCACCGTACAATGAGCAGTTCTTC. Translation gives CASSPPPPYNEQFF. The whole variable domain, remainder taken from reference TRBV28 and TRBJ2-1, is DVKVTQSSRYLVKRTGEKVFLECVQDMDHENMFWYRQDPGLGLRLIYFSYDVKMKEKGDIPEGYSVSREKKERFSLILESASTNQTSMYLCASSPPPPYNEQFFGPGTRLTVL.

This clonotype was found a few times. The V call is TRBV4-3, the J call TRBJ1-2; weak D call: TRBD1 (5 bases). The V gene's germline CDR1 is LGHNA and CDR2 YSLEER. This CDR3 has 14 amino acids. V gave up 3 bases and J gave up 5 bases, with 13 bases separating them. The CDR3 region has the DNA TGCGCCAGCAGCCAGGGGCCCGGCCCTTATGGCTACACCTTC. As protein: CASSQGPGPYGYTF.

This chain joins TRBV5-6 and TRBJ2-4; a weak D match, TRBD1 (6 bases). The V end lost 3 bases, the J end lost 7 bases, and 17 bases lay between the germline ends. Germline V lookup: CDR1 SGHDT, CDR2 YYEEEE. The CDR3 covers 15 residues. Here the CDR3 reads CASSSRRGMKNIQYF. The CDR3 DNA is TGTGCCAGCAGCTCGAGAAGGGGGATGAAGAACATTCAGTACTTC. The variable domain in full, with the rest retrieved from reference TRBV5-6 and TRBJ2-4, is DAGVTQSPTHLIKTRGQQVTLRCSPKSGHDTVSWYQQALGQGPQFIFQYYEEEERQRGNFPDRFSGHQFPNYSSELNVNALLLGDSALYLCASSSRRGMKNIQYFGAGTRLSVL.

This clonotype has a count of ten or more. The J gene is TRBJ2-5, the V gene TRBV3-1, with unresolved D. CDR3 size: 14 residues. V was trimmed by 5 bases and J by 7 bases, leaving 17 bases between them. CDR1 is LGHDT and CDR2 is YNNKEL in the germline V gene (reference sequence). CDR3 coding DNA: TGTGCCAGCAGCTCCGATCCAAAGAGTGGGACCCAGTACTTC. Amino acid sequence: CASSSDPKSGTQYF.

The chain combines TRBV3-1 with TRBJ2-7, with no clear D. The CDR3 runs to 13 residues. With 4 bases removed from V and 2 bases from J, the gap between germline ends came to 9 bases. Germline V gene lookup returns CDR1 LGHDT and CDR2 YNNKEL (reference sequence). The CDR3 region is CASSLDWTYEQYF. The CDR3 DNA reads TGTGCCAGCAGCCTTGACTGGACCTACGAGCAGTACTTC.

This clonotype was detected only a few times. The V gene is TRBV7-2, the J gene TRBJ2-5; 8 bases align to TRBD1. Germline V gives CDR1 SGHTA, CDR2 FQGNSA. J lost 5 bases, V lost 7 bases, and 9 bases had no gene match. CDR3 length: 14 residues. The CDR3 DNA reads TGTGCCAGCACCGTTCGGACAGGGCACGAGACCCAGTACTTC. Translating gives CASTVRTGHETQYF.

V usage is TRBV12-3 or TRBV12-4 and J usage is TRBJ2-5, with 15 nucleotides matching TRBD2. The J segment lost 5 bases and the V segment lost 5 bases, leaving 12 bases of the junction unmatched. The CDR3 sequence is 18 residues long. The CDR3 region has the DNA TGTGCCAGCAGTCCAACCGGACTAGCGGGGGGGCGACGGGAGACCCAGTACTTC. Protein: CASSPTGLAGGRRETQYF.

The chain is built from TRBV9 and TRBJ1-5; 11 bases match TRBD1. V lost 0 bases to trimming and J lost 1 base; unmatched junction nucleotides: 12. The CDR3 runs to 20 residues. Germline V gene sequence: CDR1 SGDLS, CDR2 YYNGEE. The CDR3 protein is CASSVETWWGTGGSNQPQHF. The CDR3 coding sequence is TGTGCCAGCAGCGTAGAAACTTGGTGGGGGACAGGGGGGAGCAATCAGCCCCAGCATTTT.